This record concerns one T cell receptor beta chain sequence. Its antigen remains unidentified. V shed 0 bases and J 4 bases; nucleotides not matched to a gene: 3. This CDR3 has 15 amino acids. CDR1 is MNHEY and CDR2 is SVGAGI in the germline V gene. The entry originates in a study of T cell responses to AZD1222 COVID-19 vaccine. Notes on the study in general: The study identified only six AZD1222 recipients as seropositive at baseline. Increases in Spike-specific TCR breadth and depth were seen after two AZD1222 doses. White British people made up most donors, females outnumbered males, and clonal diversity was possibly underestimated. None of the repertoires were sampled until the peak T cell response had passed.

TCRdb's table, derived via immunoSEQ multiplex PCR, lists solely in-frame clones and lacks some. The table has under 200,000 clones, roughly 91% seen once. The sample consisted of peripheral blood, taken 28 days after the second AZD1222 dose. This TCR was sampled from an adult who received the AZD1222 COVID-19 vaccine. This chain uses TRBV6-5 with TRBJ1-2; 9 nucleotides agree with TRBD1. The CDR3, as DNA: TGTGCCAGCAGTTACTCGACAGGGGGACCCTATGGCTACACCTTC. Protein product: CASSYSTGGPYGYTF.